What follows describes a single T cell receptor (beta chain). Per the original data handling: Estimation of nucleated cell counts was performed using reference gene primer amplification. Clones were sequenced by immunoSEQ multiplex PCR, and TCRdb holds only the in-frame ones, with some missing. Clonal size and the V and J genes are those of that table, whereas D and trimming came from the DNA. This table has 150,000 or so clones, approximately 80% appearing once. Participant ages covered about 18 to 100 years across 20 to 25 US areas. The record originates from a study of blood T cell repertoires in COVID-19. Study as a whole: The United States, Italy and Spain supplied acute and convalescent COVID-19 samples.

The source material was PBMCs or T cells enriched from blood (not recorded which). The sequence was collected from a man aged 45-65 years who had recovered from COVID-19.

In DNA, the CDR3 is TGTGCCAGCAGTCCCTTTGGGGGGGTGTCTGGAAACACCATATATTTT. Amino acid sequence: CASSPFGGVSGNTIYF. The chain links TRBV27 to TRBJ1-3; TRBD1 might be the D (5 bases). The CDR3 consists of 16 residues. With 5 bases removed from V and 1 base from J, the gap between germline ends came to 15 bases. Germline lookup yields CDR1 MNHEY and CDR2 SMNVEV (reference sequence).